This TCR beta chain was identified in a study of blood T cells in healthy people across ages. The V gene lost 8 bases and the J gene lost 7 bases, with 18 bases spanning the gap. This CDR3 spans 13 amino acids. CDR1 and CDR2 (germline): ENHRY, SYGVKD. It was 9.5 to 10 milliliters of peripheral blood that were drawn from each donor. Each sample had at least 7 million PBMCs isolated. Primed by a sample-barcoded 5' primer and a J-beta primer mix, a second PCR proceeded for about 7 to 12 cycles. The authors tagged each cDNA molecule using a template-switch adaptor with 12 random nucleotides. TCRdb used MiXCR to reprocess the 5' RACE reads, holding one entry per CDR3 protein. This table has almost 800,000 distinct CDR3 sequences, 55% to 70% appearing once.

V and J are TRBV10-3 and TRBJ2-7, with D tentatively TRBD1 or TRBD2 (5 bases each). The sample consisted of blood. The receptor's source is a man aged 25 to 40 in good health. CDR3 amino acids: CAIGGNSWGEQYF. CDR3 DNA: TGTGCCATCGGGGGAAACTCATGGGGGGAGCAGTACTTC.